The subject of this entry is one T cell receptor beta chain. The data belong to a study of blood T cell repertoires in COVID-19. The germline gives CDR1 SGHRS, CDR2 YFSETQ. CDR3 size: 13 residues. The germline V and J ends were trimmed by 0 bases and 4 bases, with 7 bases remaining between them. Original handling: Estimates of nucleated cell counts were drawn from the amplification of reference gene primers. Produced via immunoSEQ multiplex PCR; TCRdb's table is partial and in-frame only. V and J calls and clone size are copied from that table; D and trimming were computed from the DNA. The table shows around 300,000 clones, with 85% occurring only once.

The sequence came from a human donor in a cohort sampled during active COVID-19. V is TRBV5-1 and J is TRBJ1-2; D ambiguous. The material sequenced was peripheral blood. The CDR3 protein is CASSLVRSYGYTF. DNA for the CDR3: TGCGCCAGCAGCTTGGTACGGAGCTATGGCTACACCTTC. The full variable domain, in which reference TRBV5-1 and TRBJ1-2 provide the parts outside the CDR3, is KAGVTQTPRYLIKTRGQQVTLSCSPISGHRSVSWYQQTPGQGLQFLFEYFSETQRNKGNFPGRFSGRQFSNSRSEMNVSTLELGDSALYLCASSLVRSYGYTFGSGTRLTVV.